This TCR beta chain came from a study of blood T cells in healthy people across ages. Study-level results: Without sorted subsets, naive and antigen-experienced compartments could not be conclusively compared.

Researchers collected ten milliliters of peripheral blood from every single donor. Primed by a sample-barcoded 5' primer and a J-beta primer mix, a second PCR proceeded for about 7 to 12 cycles. TCRdb re-derived calls from the 5' RACE reads in MiXCR, one entry per CDR3 protein. The table includes about 670,000 distinct CDR3 sequences, approximately 40% detected once. Note on this clonotype: The antigen is not known.

Germline V gene sequence: CDR1 DFQATT, CDR2 SNEGSKA (reference sequence). The CDR3 has 15 residues. V is TRBV20-1 and J is TRBJ2-1; the match to TRBD2 covers 9 bases. Gene TRBJ2-7 matches the end of the DNA better, so the J call may be wrong. The TCR originated in an elderly man in good health. The sequenced sample consisted of blood. The CDR3 DNA follows: TGCAGTGCTGTCACCGGGACTAGCAGATACAATGAGCAGTACTTC. Translating it yields CSAVTGTSRYNEQYF.